This TCR beta chain came from a study of regulatory T cells in long-lasting Graves disease. The CDR3 length is 14 residues. V lost 3 bases and J lost 1, with 10 bases in between. Time point of the sample: newly diagnosed GD, antithyroid drugs for less than 3 months. The TCR library was made from RNA extracted from PBMCs. HTBI primers from iRepertoire and Arm-PCR of CDR3 regions yielded the TCR beta libraries. Using its own MiXCR run on the multiplex PCR reads, TCRdb lists one record per CDR3 protein. The top ten clones hold around 18% of a sample with just over 600,000 distinct CDR3 sequences, roughly 15% of them seen once. This clonotype occurred a few times. The same data also went into a second study, on T cells in Graves' hyperthyroidism and ophthalmopathy. That paper notes: Stability of Graves' hyperthyroidism was defined as absent ophthalmopathy progression within 18 months.

The rearrangement joins TRBV12-3 or TRBV12-4 to TRBJ2-7; D not certain. The receptor was derived from a woman in her twenties or thirties with Graves disease. Sequenced here: peripheral blood mononuclear cells (PBMCs), sampled at new diagnosis, from a patient treated with antithyroid drugs. This chain's CDR3 is CASSFAQRSYEQYF. The CDR3 bases are TGTGCCAGCAGTTTCGCGCAAAGGTCCTACGAGCAGTACTTC.